Only one count was recorded for the clone carrying this T cell receptor beta chain. The target antigen is unknown. These data originate in a study of CD4 T cells in relation to SARS-CoV-2 and coronaviruses. Study-wide results and caveats: Culture-expanded clones reflect memory recall rather than primary priming during culture. This crossreactivity analysis covered spike protein alone, no other viral proteins.

The repertoire was sequenced with immunoSEQ multiplex PCR; TCRdb's copy has only in-frame clones and lacks some. The table lists tens of thousands of clones, under 95% of them singletons, with approximately 0.37% in the top ten. Sequences were obtained from naive CD4+ T cells from PBMCs. Subset denoted: naive CD4+ T cells isolated by negative enrichment. The sequence was collected from an adult with COVID-19.

The CDR3 spells CASSQEARTSISEQFF. The CDR3 nucleotides are TGTGCCAGCAGCCAAGAGGCGCGGACTAGTATTTCCGAGCAGTTCTTC. The V call is TRBV4-2, the J call TRBJ2-1, with 7 bases matching TRBD2. This CDR3 is built from 16 residues. In germline, CDR1 is LGHNA, CDR2 YNFKEQ. Trimming cost V 0 bases and J 10 bases; bases outside gene matches: 12.